These 3 T cell receptor beta chains originate from one sample sequenced in a study of blood T cell repertoires in COVID-19 (TCRdb year 2020). The library was generated by the immunoSEQ multiplex PCR assay. This is the immuneACCESS table as TCRdb keeps it, with only in-frame sequences that have V and J called. A part of the clones is gone; compared with another copy, unresolved V genes explain less than half, and the rest is unexplained. The sample profile shows 150,000 to 200,000 clones; around 85% of them were found once. Around 1.9% of the sample belongs to the ten largest clones. The sequenced sample was peripheral blood. These receptors were collected from a man aged 65 to 79 with active or convalescent COVID-19.

This clone was recorded a few times. CDR3 sequence (DNA): TGTGCCAGCAGCTTTGGCGGGAGACCCTCCTACAATGAGCAGTTCTTC. It yields the protein CASSFGGRPSYNEQFF. The V gene is TRBV5-4, the J gene TRBJ2-1, with TRBD2 identical over 7 bases. This CDR3 contains 16 residues. With V trimmed by 2 bases and J by 0 bases, 5 bases remained unmatched. In germline, CDR1 is SGHNT, CDR2 YYREEE (reference sequence).

The chain recombines TRBV7-2 with TRBJ2-1; TRBD2 agrees at 10 bases. There are 14 residues in the CDR3. Trimming took 3 bases from V and 4 from J; bases not matched to a gene: 0. Germline values: CDR1 SGHTA, CDR2 FQGNSA. This CDR3 reads CASSFSGGYNEQFF. CDR3 bases: TGTGCCAGCAGCTTTAGCGGGGGGTACAATGAGCAGTTCTTC. Full variable domain (remainder filled in from reference TRBV7-2 and TRBJ2-1): GAGVSQSPSNKVTEKGKDVELRCDPISGHTALYWYRQSLGQGLEFLIYFQGNSAPDKSGLPSDRFSAERTGGSVSTLTIQRTQQEDSAVYLCASSFSGGYNEQFFGPGTRLTVL.

The J gene is TRBJ2-2, the V gene TRBV6-5; 8 bases are shared with TRBD2. V lost 6 bases and J lost 0; bases outside the gene matches: 0. CDR3 length equals 14 residues. Germline V gene sequence: CDR1 MNHEY, CDR2 SVGAGI. CDR3 region: CASRGLANTGELFF. Here the CDR3 DNA reads TGTGCCAGCAGGGGACTAGCGAACACCGGGGAGCTGTTTTTT.